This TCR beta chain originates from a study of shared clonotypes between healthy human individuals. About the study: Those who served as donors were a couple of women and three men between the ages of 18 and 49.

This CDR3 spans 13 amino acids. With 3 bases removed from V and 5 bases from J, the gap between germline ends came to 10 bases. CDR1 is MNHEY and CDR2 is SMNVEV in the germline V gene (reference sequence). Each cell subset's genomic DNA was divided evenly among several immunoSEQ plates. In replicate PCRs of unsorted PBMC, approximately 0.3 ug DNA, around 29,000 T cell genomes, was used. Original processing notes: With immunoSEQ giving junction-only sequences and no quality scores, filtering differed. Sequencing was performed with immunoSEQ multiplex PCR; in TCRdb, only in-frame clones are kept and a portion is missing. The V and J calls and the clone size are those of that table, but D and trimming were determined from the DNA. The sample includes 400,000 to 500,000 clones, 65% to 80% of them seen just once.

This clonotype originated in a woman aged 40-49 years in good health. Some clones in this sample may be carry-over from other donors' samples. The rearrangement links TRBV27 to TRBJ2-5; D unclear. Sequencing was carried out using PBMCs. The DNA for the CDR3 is TGTGCCAGCAGTTTTAAGGCCGGTGAGACCCAGTACTTC. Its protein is CASSFKAGETQYF.